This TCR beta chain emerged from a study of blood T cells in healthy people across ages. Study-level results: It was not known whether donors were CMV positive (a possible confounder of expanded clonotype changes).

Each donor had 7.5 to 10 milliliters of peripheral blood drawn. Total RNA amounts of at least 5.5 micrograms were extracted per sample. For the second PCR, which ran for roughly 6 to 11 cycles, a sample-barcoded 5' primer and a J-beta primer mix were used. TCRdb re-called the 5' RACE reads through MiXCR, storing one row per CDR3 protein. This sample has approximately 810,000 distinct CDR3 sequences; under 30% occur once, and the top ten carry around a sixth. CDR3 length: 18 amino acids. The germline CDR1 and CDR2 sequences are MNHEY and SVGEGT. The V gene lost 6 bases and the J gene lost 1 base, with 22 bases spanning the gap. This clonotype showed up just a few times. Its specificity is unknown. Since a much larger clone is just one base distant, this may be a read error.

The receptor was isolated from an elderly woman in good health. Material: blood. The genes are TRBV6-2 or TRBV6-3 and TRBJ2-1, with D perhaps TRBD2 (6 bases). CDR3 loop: CASSSVRAGVLSYNEQFF. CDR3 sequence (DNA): TGTGCCAGCAGCTCAGTCAGAGCGGGCGTCCTATCCTACAATGAGCAGTTCTTC.